This T cell receptor beta chain was observed in a study of blood T cell repertoires in COVID-19. Method: immunoSEQ multiplex PCR; TCRdb's copy keeps in-frame clones and lacks some. Among approximately 170,000 clones listed, 83% were seen once. CDR3 length: 13 amino acids. Germline V gene sequence: CDR1 SGHTA, CDR2 FQGNSA. V lost 5 bases and J lost 2; bases outside the gene matches: 2. The sequence derives from an elderly woman with acute or convalescent COVID-19. The specimen sequenced was peripheral blood. The gene calls are TRBV7-2 and TRBJ2-5; 7 nucleotides align to TRBD1. The CDR3 nucleotides read TGTGCCAGCAGCCAGGACAGGCAAGAGACCCAGTACTTC. It encodes CASSQDRQETQYF.